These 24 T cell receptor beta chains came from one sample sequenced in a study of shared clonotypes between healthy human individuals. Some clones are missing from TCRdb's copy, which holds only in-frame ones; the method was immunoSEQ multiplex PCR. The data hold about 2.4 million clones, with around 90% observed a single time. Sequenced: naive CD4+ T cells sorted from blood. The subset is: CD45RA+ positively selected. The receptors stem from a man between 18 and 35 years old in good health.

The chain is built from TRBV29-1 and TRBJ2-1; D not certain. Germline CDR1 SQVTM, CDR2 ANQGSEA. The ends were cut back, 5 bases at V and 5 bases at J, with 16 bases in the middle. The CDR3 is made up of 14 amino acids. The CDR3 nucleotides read TGCAGCGTTTCGTACCTAATGGGAAACAATGAGCAGTTCTTC. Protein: CSVSYLMGNNEQFF.

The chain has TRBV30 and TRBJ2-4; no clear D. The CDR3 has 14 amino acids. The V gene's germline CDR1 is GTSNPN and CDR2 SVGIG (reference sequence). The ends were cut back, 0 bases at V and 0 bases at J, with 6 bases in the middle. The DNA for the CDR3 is TGTGCCTGGAGTGTATCGATAGCCAAAAACATTCAGTACTTC. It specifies CAWSVSIAKNIQYF.

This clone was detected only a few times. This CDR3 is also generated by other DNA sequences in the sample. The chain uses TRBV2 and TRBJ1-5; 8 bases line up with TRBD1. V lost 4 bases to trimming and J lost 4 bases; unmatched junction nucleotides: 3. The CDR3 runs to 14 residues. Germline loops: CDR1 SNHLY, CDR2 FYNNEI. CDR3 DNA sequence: TGTGCCAGCAGTGGGACAGGGTCGAATCAGCCCCAGCATTTT. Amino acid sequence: CASSGTGSNQPQHF.

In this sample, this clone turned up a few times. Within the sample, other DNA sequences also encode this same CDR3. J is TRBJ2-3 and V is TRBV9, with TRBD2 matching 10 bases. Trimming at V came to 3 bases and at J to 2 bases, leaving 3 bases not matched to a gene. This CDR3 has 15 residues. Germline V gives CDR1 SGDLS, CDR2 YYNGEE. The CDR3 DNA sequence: TGTGCCAGCAGCGGGCTAGCGGGAGTCACAGATACGCAGTATTTT. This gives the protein CASSGLAGVTDTQYF.

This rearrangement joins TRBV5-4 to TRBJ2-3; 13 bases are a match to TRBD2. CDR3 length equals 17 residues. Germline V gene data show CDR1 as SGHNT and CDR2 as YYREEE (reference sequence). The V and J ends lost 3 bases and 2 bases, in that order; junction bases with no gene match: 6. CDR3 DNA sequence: TGTGCCAGCAGCTCCAGGACTAGCGGGGGAATCACAGATACGCAGTATTTT. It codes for CASSSRTSGGITDTQYF.

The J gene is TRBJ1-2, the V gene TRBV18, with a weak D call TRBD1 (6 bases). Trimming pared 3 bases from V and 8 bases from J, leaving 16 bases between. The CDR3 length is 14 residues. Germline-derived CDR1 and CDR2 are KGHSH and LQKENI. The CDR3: CASSPAAGGGGYTF. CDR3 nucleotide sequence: TGTGCCAGCTCACCCGCAGCGGGGGGCGGCGGCTACACCTTC. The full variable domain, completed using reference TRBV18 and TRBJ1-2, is NAGVMQNPRHLVRRRGQEARLRCSPMKGHSHVYWYRQLPEEGLKFMVYLQKENIIDESGMPKERFSAEFPKEGPSILRIQQVVRGDSAAYFCASSPAAGGGGYTFGSGTRLTVV.

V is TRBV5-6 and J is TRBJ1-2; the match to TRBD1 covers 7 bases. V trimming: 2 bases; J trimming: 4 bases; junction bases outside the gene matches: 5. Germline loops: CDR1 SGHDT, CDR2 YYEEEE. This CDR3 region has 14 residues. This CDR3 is CASSFLQGSYGYTF. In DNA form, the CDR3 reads TGTGCCAGCAGCTTTCTACAGGGGTCCTATGGCTACACCTTC.

CDR3 nucleotides: TGTGCCAGCAGTTCCAGGTCAGGGGGGACAGATACGCAGTATTTT. It codes for CASSSRSGGTDTQYF. The chain uses TRBV6-6 and TRBJ2-3, with a tentative D call TRBD1 (7 bases). Per germline, CDR1 MNHNY and CDR2 SVGAGI (reference sequence). The CDR3 is 15 amino acids. V was cut by 4 bases and J by 3 bases, with 14 bases left in between.

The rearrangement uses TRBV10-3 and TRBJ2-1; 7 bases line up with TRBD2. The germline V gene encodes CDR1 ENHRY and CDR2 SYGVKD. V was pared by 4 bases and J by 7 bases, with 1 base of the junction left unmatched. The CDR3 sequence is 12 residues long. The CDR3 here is CAISGTSNEQFF. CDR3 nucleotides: TGTGCCATCAGTGGGACTAGTAATGAGCAGTTCTTC.

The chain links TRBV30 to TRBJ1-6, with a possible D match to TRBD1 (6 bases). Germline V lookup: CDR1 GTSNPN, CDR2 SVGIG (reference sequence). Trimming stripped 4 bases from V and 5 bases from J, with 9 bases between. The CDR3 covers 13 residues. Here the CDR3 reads CAWTRQDNSPLHF. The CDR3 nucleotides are TGTGCCTGGACCCGACAGGATAATTCACCCCTCCACTTT.

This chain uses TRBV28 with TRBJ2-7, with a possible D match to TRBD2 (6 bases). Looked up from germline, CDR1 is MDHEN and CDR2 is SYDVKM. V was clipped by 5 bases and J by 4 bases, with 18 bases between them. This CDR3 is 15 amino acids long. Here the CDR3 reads CASSPRDVSIYEQYF. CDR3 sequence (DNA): TGTGCCAGCAGTCCGCGGGACGTTTCGATTTACGAGCAGTACTTC.

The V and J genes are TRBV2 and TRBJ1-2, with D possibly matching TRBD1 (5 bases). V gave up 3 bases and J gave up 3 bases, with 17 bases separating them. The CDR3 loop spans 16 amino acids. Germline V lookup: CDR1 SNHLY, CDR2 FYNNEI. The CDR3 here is CASSDPIIQDDYGYTF. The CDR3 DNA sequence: TGTGCCAGCAGTGACCCCATTATACAGGATGACTATGGCTACACCTTC.

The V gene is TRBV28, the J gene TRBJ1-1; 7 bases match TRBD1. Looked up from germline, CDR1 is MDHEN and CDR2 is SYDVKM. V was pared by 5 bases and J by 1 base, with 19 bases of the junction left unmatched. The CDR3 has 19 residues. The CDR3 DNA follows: TGTGCCAGCAGTCCCCATCCTGGAGCTACCGGGACAGCGAACACTGAAGCTTTCTTT. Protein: CASSPHPGATGTANTEAFF. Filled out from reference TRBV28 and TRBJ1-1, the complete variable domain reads DVKVTQSSRYLVKRTGEKVFLECVQDMDHENMFWYRQDPGLGLRLIYFSYDVKMKEKGDIPEGYSVSREKKERFSLILESASTNQTSMYLCASSPHPGATGTANTEAFFGQGTRLTVV.

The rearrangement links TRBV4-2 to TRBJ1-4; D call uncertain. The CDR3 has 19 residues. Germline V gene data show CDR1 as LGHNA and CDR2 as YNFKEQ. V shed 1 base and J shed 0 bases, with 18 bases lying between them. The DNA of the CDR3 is TGTGCCAGCAGCCAAGGGGCGATTCCAAGCCTGGCAACTAATGAAAAACTGTTTTTT. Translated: CASSQGAIPSLATNEKLFF.

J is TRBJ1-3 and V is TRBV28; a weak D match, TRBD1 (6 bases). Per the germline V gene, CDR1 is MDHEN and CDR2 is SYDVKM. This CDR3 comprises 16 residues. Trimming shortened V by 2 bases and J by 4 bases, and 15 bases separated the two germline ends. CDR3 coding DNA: TGTGCCAGCAGTTTAAACCCAGGGGCAGGGGGAAACACCATATATTTT. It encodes CASSLNPGAGGNTIYF.

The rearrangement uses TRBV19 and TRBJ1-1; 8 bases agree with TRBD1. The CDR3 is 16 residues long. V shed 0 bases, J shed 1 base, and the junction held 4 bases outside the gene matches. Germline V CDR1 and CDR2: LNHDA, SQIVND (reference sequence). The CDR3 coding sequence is TGTGCCAGTAGTATAGATGGGACAGGTTGGAACACTGAAGCTTTCTTT. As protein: CASSIDGTGWNTEAFF.

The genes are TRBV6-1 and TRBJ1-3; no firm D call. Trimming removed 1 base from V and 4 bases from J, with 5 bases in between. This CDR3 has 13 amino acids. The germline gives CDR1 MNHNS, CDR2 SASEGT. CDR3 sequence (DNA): TGTGCCAGCAGTGAAGAGGCCGGAAACACCATATATTTT. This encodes CASSEEAGNTIYF.

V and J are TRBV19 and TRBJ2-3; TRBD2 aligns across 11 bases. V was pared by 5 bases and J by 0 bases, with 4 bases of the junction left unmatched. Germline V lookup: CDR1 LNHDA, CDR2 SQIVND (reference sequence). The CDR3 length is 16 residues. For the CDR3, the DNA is TGTGCCAGTAGTCTGGGACTAGCGGCAAGCACAGATACGCAGTATTTT. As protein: CASSLGLAASTDTQYF.

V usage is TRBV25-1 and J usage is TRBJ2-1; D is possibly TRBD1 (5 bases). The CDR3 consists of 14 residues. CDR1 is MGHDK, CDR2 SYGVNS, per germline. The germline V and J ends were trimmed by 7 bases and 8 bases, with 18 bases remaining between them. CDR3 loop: CASMGSRVGDEQFF. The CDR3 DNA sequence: TGTGCCAGCATGGGCAGCAGGGTTGGTGATGAGCAGTTCTTC.

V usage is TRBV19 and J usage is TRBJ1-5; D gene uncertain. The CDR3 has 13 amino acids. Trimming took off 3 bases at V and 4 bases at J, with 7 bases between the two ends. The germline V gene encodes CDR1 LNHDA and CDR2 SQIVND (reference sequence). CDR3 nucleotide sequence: TGTGCCAGTAGTATTGCGGTTAATCAGCCCCAGCATTTT. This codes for CASSIAVNQPQHF.

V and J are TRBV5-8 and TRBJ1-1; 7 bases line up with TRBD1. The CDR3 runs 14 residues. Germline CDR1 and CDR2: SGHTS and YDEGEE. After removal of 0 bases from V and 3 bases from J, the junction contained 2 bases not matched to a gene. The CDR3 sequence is CASSLGDRYTEAFF. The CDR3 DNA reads TGTGCCAGCAGCTTGGGGGACAGATACACTGAAGCTTTCTTT.

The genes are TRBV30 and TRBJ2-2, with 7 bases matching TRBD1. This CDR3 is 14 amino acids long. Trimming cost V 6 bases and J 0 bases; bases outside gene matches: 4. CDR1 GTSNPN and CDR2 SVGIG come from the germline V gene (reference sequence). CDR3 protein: CACPGQSNTGELFF. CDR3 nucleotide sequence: TGTGCCTGTCCGGGACAGTCGAACACCGGGGAGCTGTTTTTT.

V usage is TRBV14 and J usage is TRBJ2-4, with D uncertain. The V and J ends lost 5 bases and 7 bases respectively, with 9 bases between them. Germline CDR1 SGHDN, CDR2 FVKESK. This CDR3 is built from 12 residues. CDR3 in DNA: TGTGCCAGCAGCGCTTACTCGAACATTCAGTACTTC. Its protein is CASSAYSNIQYF.

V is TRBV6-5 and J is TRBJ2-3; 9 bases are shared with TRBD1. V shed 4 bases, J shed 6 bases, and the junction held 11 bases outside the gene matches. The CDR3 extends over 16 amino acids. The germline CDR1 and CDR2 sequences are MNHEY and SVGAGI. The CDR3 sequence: CASSFDVGQGSDTQYF. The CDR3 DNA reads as TGTGCCAGCAGTTTTGACGTGGGACAGGGATCGGATACGCAGTATTTT.